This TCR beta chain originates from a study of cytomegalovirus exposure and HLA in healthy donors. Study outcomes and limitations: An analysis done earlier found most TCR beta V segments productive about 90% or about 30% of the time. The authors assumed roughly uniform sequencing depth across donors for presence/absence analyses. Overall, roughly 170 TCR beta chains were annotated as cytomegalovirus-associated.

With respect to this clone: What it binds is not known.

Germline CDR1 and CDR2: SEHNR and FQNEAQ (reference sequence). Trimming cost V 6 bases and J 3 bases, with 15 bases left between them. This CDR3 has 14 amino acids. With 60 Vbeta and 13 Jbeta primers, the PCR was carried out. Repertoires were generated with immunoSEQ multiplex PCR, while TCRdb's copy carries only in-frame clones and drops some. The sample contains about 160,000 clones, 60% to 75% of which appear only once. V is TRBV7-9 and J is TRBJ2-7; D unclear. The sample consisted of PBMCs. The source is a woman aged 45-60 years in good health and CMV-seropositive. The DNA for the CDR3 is TGTGCCAGCAGGGGCTCTGGCAGAAGCTACGAGCAGTACTTC. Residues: CASRGSGRSYEQYF.